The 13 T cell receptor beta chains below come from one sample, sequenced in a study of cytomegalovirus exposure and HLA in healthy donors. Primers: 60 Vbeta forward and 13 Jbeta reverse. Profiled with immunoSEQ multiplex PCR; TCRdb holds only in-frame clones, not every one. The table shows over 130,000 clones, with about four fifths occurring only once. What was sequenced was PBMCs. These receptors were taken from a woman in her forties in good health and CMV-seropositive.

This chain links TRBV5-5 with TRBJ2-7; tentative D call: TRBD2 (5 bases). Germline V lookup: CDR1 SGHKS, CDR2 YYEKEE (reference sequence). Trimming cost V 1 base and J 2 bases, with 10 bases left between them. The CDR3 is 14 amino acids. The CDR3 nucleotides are TGTGCCAGCAGCTTGAACGGGGAAGCCTACGAGCAGTACTTC. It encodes CASSLNGEAYEQYF.

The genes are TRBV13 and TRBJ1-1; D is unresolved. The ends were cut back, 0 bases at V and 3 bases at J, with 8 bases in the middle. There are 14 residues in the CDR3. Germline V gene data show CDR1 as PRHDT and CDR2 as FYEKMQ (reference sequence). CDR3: CASSLGRYYTEAFF. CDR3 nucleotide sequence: TGTGCCAGCAGCTTAGGGAGGTACTACACTGAAGCTTTCTTT.

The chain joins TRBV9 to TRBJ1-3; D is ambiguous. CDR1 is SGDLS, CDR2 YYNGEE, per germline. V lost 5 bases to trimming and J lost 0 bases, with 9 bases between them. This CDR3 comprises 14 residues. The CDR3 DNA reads TGTGCCAGCAGGCCGGGAGTCTCTGGAAACACCATATATTTT. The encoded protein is CASRPGVSGNTIYF.

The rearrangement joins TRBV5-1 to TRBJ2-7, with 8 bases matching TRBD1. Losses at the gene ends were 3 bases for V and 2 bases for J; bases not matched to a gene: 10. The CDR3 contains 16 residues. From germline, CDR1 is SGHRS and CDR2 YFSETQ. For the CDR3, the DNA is TGCGCCAGCAGCTCCCAGGGGGCAGGGGACACCTACGAGCAGTACTTC. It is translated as CASSSQGAGDTYEQYF.

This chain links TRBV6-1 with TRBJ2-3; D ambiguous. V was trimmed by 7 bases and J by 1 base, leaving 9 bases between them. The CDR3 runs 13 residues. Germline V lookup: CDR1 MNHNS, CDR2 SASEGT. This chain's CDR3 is CASNHAGTDTQYF. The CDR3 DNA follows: TGTGCCAGCAATCACGCGGGCACAGATACGCAGTATTTT.

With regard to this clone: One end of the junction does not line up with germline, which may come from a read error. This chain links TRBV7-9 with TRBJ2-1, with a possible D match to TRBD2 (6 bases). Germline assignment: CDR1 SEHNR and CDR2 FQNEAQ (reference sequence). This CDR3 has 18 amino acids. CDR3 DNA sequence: TGTTCCAGCAGCTTAGTGGGCGAAGGGGAGGCGTTTTACAATGAGCAGTTCTTC. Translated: CSSSLVGEGEAFYNEQFF.

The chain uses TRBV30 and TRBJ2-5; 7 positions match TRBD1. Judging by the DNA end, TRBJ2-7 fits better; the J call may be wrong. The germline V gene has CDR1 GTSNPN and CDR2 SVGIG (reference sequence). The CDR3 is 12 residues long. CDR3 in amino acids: CAWSLDRYEQYF. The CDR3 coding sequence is TGTGCCTGGAGCCTGGACAGGTACGAGCAGTACTTC.

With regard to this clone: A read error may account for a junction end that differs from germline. The chain's CDR3 is CASSRGTGRLETQYF. The CDR3 coding sequence is TGTGCTAGCAGCCGTGGGACAGGCCGTCTGGAGACCCAGTACTTC. The J gene is TRBJ2-5, the V gene TRBV7-7; 8 bases are a match to TRBD1. This CDR3 spans 15 amino acids. Germline lookup yields CDR1 SSHAT and CDR2 FNYEAQ (reference sequence).

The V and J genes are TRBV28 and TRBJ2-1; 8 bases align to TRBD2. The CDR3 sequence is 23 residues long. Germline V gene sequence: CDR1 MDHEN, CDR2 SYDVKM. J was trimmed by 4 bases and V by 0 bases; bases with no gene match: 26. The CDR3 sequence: CASSLCPRREAHLVGTSYNEQFF. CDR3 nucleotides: TGTGCCAGCAGTTTATGCCCGCGGCGGGAGGCCCACCTGGTAGGAACGAGTTACAATGAGCAGTTCTTC.

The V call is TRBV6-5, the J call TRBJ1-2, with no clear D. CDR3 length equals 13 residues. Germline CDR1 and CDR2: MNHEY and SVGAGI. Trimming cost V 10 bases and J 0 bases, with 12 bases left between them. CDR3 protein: CATGRVSNYGYTF. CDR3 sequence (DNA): TGTGCCACCGGGAGGGTCTCTAACTATGGCTACACCTTC.

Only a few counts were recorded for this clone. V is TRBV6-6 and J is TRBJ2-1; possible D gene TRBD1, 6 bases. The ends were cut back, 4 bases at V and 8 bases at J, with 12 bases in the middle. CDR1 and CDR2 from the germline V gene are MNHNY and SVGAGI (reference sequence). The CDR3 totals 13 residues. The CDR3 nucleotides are TGTGCCAGCAGTTCTCACAGGGTGGATGAGCAGTTCTTC. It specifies CASSSHRVDEQFF.

The CDR3 nucleotides read TGTGCCAGCAGCTTGTCCTCCTACGAGCAGTACTTC. Translating it yields CASSLSSYEQYF. V and J are TRBV7-9 and TRBJ2-5, with D unclear. The J call may be in error: the DNA end matches TRBJ2-7 better. This CDR3 is built from 12 residues. Germline V CDR1 and CDR2: SEHNR, FQNEAQ (reference sequence).

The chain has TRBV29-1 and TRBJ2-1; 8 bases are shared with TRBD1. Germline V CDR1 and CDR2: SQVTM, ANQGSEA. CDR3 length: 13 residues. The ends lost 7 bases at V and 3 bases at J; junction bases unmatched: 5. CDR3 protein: CSASGTGYNEQFF. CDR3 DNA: TGCAGCGCCTCAGGGACAGGCTACAATGAGCAGTTCTTC.